Following are 29 T cell receptor beta chains from one sample sequenced in a study of memory CD4+ T cells and cytomegalovirus serostatus. Only in-frame clones appear in the TCRdb table, and some are missing; sequencing was by immunoSEQ multiplex PCR. The sample contains some 47,000 clones, roughly 80% of which appear only once. Single viable CD3+CD4+CD8-CD45RO+ cells were sorted as the memory CD4+ T cells. The sample consisted of memory CD4+ T cells from blood. The receptors were sampled from an adult in good health and CMV-seronegative.

This sequence joins TRBV6-6 and TRBJ1-4; 7 bases line up with TRBD1. Germline CDR1 MNHNY, CDR2 SVGAGI (reference sequence). V trimming: 6 bases; J trimming: 6 bases; junction bases outside the gene matches: 7. The CDR3 loop spans 14 amino acids. The CDR3 sequence: CASRSGGSDEKLFF. In DNA, the CDR3 is TGTGCCAGCAGATCAGGGGGGAGCGATGAAAAACTGTTTTTT.

The rearrangement uses TRBV4-1 and TRBJ2-7; D unresolved. The V end lost 2 bases, the J end lost 8 bases, and 10 bases lay between the germline ends. Per the germline V gene, CDR1 is MGHRA and CDR2 is YSYEKL. This CDR3 comprises 12 residues. The DNA for the CDR3 is TGCGCCAGCAGCCAAACGACTGGGAAGCAGTACTTC. This sequence encodes CASSQTTGKQYF.

This chain links TRBV15 with TRBJ2-2, with a tentative D call TRBD2 (6 bases). The CDR3 length is 16 residues. Germline V CDR1 and CDR2: LNHNV, YYDKDF (reference sequence). V was trimmed by 0 bases and J by 4 bases, leaving 12 bases between them. Written as DNA, the CDR3 is TGTGCCACCAGCAGAGATCCAGGAGGGCGCACCGGGGAGCTGTTTTTT. Its protein is CATSRDPGGRTGELFF.

V gene TRBV2 combines with J gene TRBJ1-2, with D unresolved. The germline V gene has CDR1 SNHLY and CDR2 FYNNEI. Trimming cost V 0 bases and J 6 bases, with 14 bases left between them. The length of the CDR3 is 15 residues. In DNA form, the CDR3 reads TGTGCCAGCAGTGAAGCGCTTCGGGCATTCGATGGCTACACCTTC. Translation gives CASSEALRAFDGYTF.

This clone was observed once. This chain joins TRBV19 and TRBJ2-7; 7 bases map to TRBD2. With V trimmed by 5 bases and J by 3 bases, 10 bases remained unmatched. This CDR3 comprises 15 residues. CDR1 LNHDA and CDR2 SQIVND come from the germline V gene (reference sequence). The CDR3, as DNA: TGTGCCAGTAGTCCCCTGAGGGGCGGGGGCTACGAGCAGTACTTC. It is translated as CASSPLRGGGYEQYF. Based on the CDR3 plus reference TRBV19 and TRBJ2-7, the full variable domain is DGGITQSPKYLFRKEGQNVTLSCEQNLNHDAMYWYRQDPGQGLRLIYYSQIVNDFQKGDIAEGYSVSREKKESFPLTVTSAQKNPTAFYLCASSPLRGGGYEQYFGPGTRLTVT.

The count of this clone is one. The rearrangement joins TRBV19 to TRBJ2-3; 7 bases line up with TRBD1. The length of the CDR3 is 15 residues. The J segment lost 6 bases and the V segment lost 4 bases, leaving 10 bases of the junction unmatched. Germline-derived CDR1 and CDR2 are LNHDA and SQIVND (reference sequence). CDR3 sequence: CASSSDRVTADTQYF. The CDR3 region has the DNA TGTGCCAGTAGTAGCGACAGGGTTACTGCTGATACGCAGTATTTT.

The chain joins TRBV11-1 to TRBJ2-3; 7 bases line up with TRBD2. Germline trimming cut 5 bases from V and 1 base from J; bases unmatched to any gene: 9. The CDR3 totals 16 residues. CDR1 and CDR2 from the germline V gene are SGHAT and FQDESV (reference sequence). The CDR3 DNA follows: TGTGCCAGCAGCCCCGTGGGGGGGGACGGCACAGATACGCAGTATTTT. Its protein product is CASSPVGGDGTDTQYF.

This clone occurred a few times. This sequence joins TRBV29-1 and TRBJ1-1; a possible D gene is TRBD1 (6 bases). Trimming shortened V by 7 bases and J by 10 bases, and 16 bases separated the two germline ends. This CDR3 is built from 11 residues. Germline V gene lookup returns CDR1 SQVTM and CDR2 ANQGSEA. The CDR3 DNA is TGCAGCGCGGACAGCTCTGGGGTAGCTTTCTTT. This gives the protein CSADSSGVAFF.

V and J are TRBV4-3 and TRBJ2-7; 7 bases fit TRBD2. Per the germline V gene, CDR1 is LGHNA and CDR2 is YSLEER. The CDR3 runs 15 residues. The trim removed 0 bases at V and 3 bases at J, leaving 5 bases unmatched. The CDR3 loop reads CASSQDGRGSYEQYF. DNA of the CDR3: TGCGCCAGCAGCCAAGATGGGCGGGGGAGCTACGAGCAGTACTTC.

The rearrangement joins TRBV4-2 to TRBJ2-7, with D perhaps given as TRBD1 or TRBD2 (5 bases each). The V end was cut by 2 bases, the J end by 5 bases, with 16 bases between. Germline lookup yields CDR1 LGHNA and CDR2 YNFKEQ. There are 15 residues in the CDR3. This CDR3 reads CASSQYEGPQDEQYF. The CDR3 region has the DNA TGTGCCAGCAGCCAATATGAGGGGCCCCAGGACGAGCAGTACTTC.

The V call is TRBV18, the J call TRBJ1-4; TRBD1 might be the D (6 bases). The CDR3 has 15 residues. With 4 bases removed from V and 6 bases from J, the gap between germline ends came to 15 bases. The germline V gene encodes CDR1 KGHSH and CDR2 LQKENI. CDR3 sequence: CASSRVGGADEKLFF. CDR3 nucleotide sequence: TGTGCCAGCTCACGGGTCGGGGGCGCGGATGAAAAACTGTTTTTT.

The chain has TRBV10-3 and TRBJ2-2; possibly TRBD1 for D (5 bases). Trimming shortened V by 11 bases and J by 4 bases, and 20 bases separated the two germline ends. CDR3 length: 15 residues. Germline CDR1 is ENHRY and CDR2 is SYGVKD. The CDR3 DNA follows: TGTGCCGTTGGGGCCTCTTGGCTAGGCACCGGGGAGCTGTTTTTT. This sequence encodes CAVGASWLGTGELFF.

The count of this clone is one. Written as DNA, the CDR3 is TGTGCCAGCTCAACTATAGAAGAAGCTTTCTTT. Its translation is CASSTIEEAFF. The V gene is TRBV18, the J gene TRBJ1-1; D unresolved. The V end was cut by 5 bases, the J end by 8 bases, with 9 bases between. The CDR3 is made up of 11 amino acids. The germline V gene has CDR1 KGHSH and CDR2 LQKENI.

J is TRBJ1-5 and V is TRBV6-6; TRBD1 agrees at 8 bases. The CDR3 is 12 amino acids. V shed 7 bases, J shed 9 bases, and the junction held 5 bases outside the gene matches. CDR1 MNHNY and CDR2 SVGAGI come from the germline V gene (reference sequence). The CDR3 region has the DNA TGTGCCAGCAATGTACAGGGGGTGCCCCAGCATTTT. Amino acid sequence: CASNVQGVPQHF.

The V call is TRBV30, the J call TRBJ2-5, with D perhaps TRBD1 (6 bases). Per germline, CDR1 GTSNPN and CDR2 SVGIG (reference sequence). There are 16 residues in the CDR3. Between the trimmed V and J ends, which lost 3 bases and 5 bases, there was a span of 22 bases. The CDR3 protein is CAWRGGVLGRSETQYF. The CDR3 DNA reads TGTGCCTGGAGAGGGGGTGTCCTAGGACGGTCTGAGACCCAGTACTTC.

This clone was seen just once. V and J are TRBV6-5 and TRBJ2-5; either TRBD1 or TRBD2 may fit D (6 bases each). The assigned J gene may be wrong: the sequence end matches TRBJ2-7 better. The CDR3 is 14 amino acids. CDR1 is MNHEY, CDR2 SVGAGI, per germline. In DNA, the CDR3 is TGTGCCTCCCGCGGTGAGGGGGGTCCCTACGAGCAGTACTTC. Translating gives CASRGEGGPYEQYF.

The chain uses TRBV5-1 and TRBJ1-6; TRBD1 might be the D (6 bases). The germline gives CDR1 SGHRS, CDR2 YFSETQ. CDR3 length equals 16 residues. V lost 4 bases and J 5 bases, leaving 16 bases between the germline ends. The CDR3 spells CASSLGPGADNSPLHF. The CDR3 coding sequence is TGCGCCAGCAGCCTGGGACCGGGGGCGGATAATTCACCCCTCCACTTT.

In DNA, the CDR3 is TGTGCCAGTAGTATAGGACTAGCGGGGTTTAGCACCGGGGAGCTGTTTTTT. Translation: CASSIGLAGFSTGELFF. This chain joins TRBV19 and TRBJ2-2; TRBD2 agrees at 11 bases. The V segment lost 1 base and the J segment 4 bases; nucleotides outside the gene matches: 5. Germline V gene data show CDR1 as LNHDA and CDR2 as SQIVND (reference sequence). This CDR3 is built from 17 residues.

This rearrangement joins TRBV30 to TRBJ2-7; unclear D gene. The CDR3 runs to 16 residues. Between the trimmed V and J ends, which lost 4 bases and 0 bases, there was a span of 19 bases. Germline V lookup: CDR1 GTSNPN, CDR2 SVGIG (reference sequence). CDR3 nucleotide sequence: TGTGCCTGGAACCCGAAACATTACCGTTTCTCCTACGAGCAGTACTTC. Translating it yields CAWNPKHYRFSYEQYF. Using reference TRBV30 and TRBJ2-7 for the parts outside the CDR3, the full variable domain is SQTIHQWPATLVQPVGSPLSLECTVEGTSNPNLYWYRQAAGRGLQLLFYSVGIGQISSEVPQNLSASRPQDRQFILSSKKLLLSDSGFYLCAWNPKHYRFSYEQYFGPGTRLTVT.

The gene calls are TRBV5-4 and TRBJ2-7, with TRBD2 as a possible D gene (7 bases). The CDR3 is 15 amino acids. Trimming shortened V by 4 bases and J by 5 bases, and 19 bases separated the two germline ends. CDR1 and CDR2 (germline): SGHNT, YYREEE (reference sequence). The DNA for the CDR3 is TGTGCCAGCAGCCTAGATCCCGGGGGGCGGAACGAGCAGTACTTC. It is translated as CASSLDPGGRNEQYF.

This clone was seen a single time. The chain is built from TRBV2 and TRBJ2-7; TRBD1 agrees at 7 bases. CDR1 is SNHLY and CDR2 is FYNNEI in the germline V gene. V gave up 6 bases and J gave up 0 bases; unmatched junction bases: 5. The CDR3 covers 14 residues. CDR3 nucleotide sequence: TGTGCCAGCAGACAGGGGTCCAGCTCCTACGAGCAGTACTTC. Protein: CASRQGSSSYEQYF.

The rearrangement joins TRBV6-6 to TRBJ1-1; D gene ambiguous. Trimming stripped 2 bases from V and 7 bases from J, with 8 bases between. Germline V CDR1 and CDR2: MNHNY, SVGAGI (reference sequence). The CDR3 has 12 residues. The CDR3 spells CASSYEAGEAFF. Written as DNA, the CDR3 is TGTGCCAGCAGTTACGAAGCCGGTGAAGCTTTCTTT.

The chain recombines TRBV5-6 with TRBJ1-5; no definite D call. The CDR3 length is 16 residues. Germline V CDR1 and CDR2: SGHDT, YYEEEE. V dropped 2 bases and J dropped 3 bases, with 15 bases sitting between them. The CDR3 is CASSFVGRDSNQPQHF. DNA of the CDR3: TGTGCCAGCAGCTTTGTGGGCCGAGACTCCAATCAGCCCCAGCATTTT.

This chain connects TRBV15 to TRBJ2-7; D unresolved. Trimming took off 0 bases at V and 3 bases at J, with 6 bases between the two ends. The V gene's germline CDR1 is LNHNV and CDR2 YYDKDF (reference sequence). The CDR3 covers 13 residues. The CDR3: CATSREVDYEQYF. CDR3 coding DNA: TGTGCCACCAGCAGAGAGGTGGACTACGAGCAGTACTTC. Variable domain in full (rest from reference TRBV15 and TRBJ2-7): DAMVIQNPRYQVTQFGKPVTLSCSQTLNHNVMYWYQQKSSQAPKLLFHYYDKDFNNEADTPDNFQSRRPNTSFCFLDIRSPGLGDTAMYLCATSREVDYEQYFGPGTRLTVT.

This clone was observed a handful of times. V is TRBV10-3 and J is TRBJ1-2; 9 nucleotides line up with TRBD1. The CDR3 sequence is 15 residues long. Losses at the gene ends were 3 bases for V and 8 bases for J; bases not matched to a gene: 10. CDR1 and CDR2 from the germline V gene are ENHRY and SYGVKD. The CDR3 here is CAISDFAGQGGGYTF. The CDR3 DNA follows: TGTGCCATCAGTGATTTCGCGGGACAGGGAGGAGGCTACACCTTC.

This clone was recorded a few times. The genes are TRBV6-6 and TRBJ1-2; 7 bases align to TRBD1. The CDR3 spans 12 residues. V lost 8 bases and J lost 3; bases outside the gene matches: 3. Germline V gene lookup returns CDR1 MNHNY and CDR2 SVGAGI (reference sequence). The CDR3: CASRQGDYGYTF. CDR3 bases: TGTGCCAGCCGACAGGGAGACTATGGCTACACCTTC.

This rearrangement joins TRBV13 to TRBJ2-1, with 7 bases fitting TRBD1. Germline V gene data show CDR1 as PRHDT and CDR2 as FYEKMQ (reference sequence). The junction had 8 bases not matched to a gene; V was cut back by 3 bases and J by 6 bases. The length of the CDR3 is 15 residues. The CDR3 bases are TGTGCCAGCAGCTTGGTCCGGGACAGCCTCAATGAGCAGTTCTTC. Translating gives CASSLVRDSLNEQFF. Using reference TRBV13 and TRBJ2-1 for the parts outside the CDR3, the full variable domain is AAGVIQSPRHLIKEKRETATLKCYPIPRHDTVYWYQQGPGQDPQFLISFYEKMQSDKGSIPDRFSAQQFSDYHSELNMSSLELGDSALYFCASSLVRDSLNEQFFGPGTRLTVL.

J is TRBJ2-2 and V is TRBV11-2; TRBD2 is a possible D gene (5 bases). The CDR3 length is 15 residues. Germline-derived CDR1 and CDR2 are SGHAT and FQNNGV. Trimming took 4 bases from V and 7 from J, leaving 16 bases between them. CDR3 amino acids: CASSSRTQDGGELFF. CDR3 sequence (DNA): TGTGCCAGCAGCTCAAGGACTCAAGACGGCGGGGAGCTGTTTTTT.

V is TRBV14 and J is TRBJ1-2; D unclear. The CDR3 runs to 16 residues. Germline CDR1 SGHDN, CDR2 FVKESK. Trimming pared 0 bases from V and 3 bases from J, leaving 14 bases between. The CDR3 region is CASSQDLARAHYGYTF. CDR3 in DNA: TGTGCCAGCAGCCAAGATCTGGCGAGGGCCCACTATGGCTACACCTTC. Based on the CDR3 plus reference TRBV14 and TRBJ1-2, the full variable domain is EAGVTQFPSHSVIEKGQTVTLRCDPISGHDNLYWYRRVMGKEIKFLLHFVKESKQDESGMPNNRFLAERTGGTYSTLKVQPAELEDSGVYFCASSQDLARAHYGYTFGSGTRLTVV.